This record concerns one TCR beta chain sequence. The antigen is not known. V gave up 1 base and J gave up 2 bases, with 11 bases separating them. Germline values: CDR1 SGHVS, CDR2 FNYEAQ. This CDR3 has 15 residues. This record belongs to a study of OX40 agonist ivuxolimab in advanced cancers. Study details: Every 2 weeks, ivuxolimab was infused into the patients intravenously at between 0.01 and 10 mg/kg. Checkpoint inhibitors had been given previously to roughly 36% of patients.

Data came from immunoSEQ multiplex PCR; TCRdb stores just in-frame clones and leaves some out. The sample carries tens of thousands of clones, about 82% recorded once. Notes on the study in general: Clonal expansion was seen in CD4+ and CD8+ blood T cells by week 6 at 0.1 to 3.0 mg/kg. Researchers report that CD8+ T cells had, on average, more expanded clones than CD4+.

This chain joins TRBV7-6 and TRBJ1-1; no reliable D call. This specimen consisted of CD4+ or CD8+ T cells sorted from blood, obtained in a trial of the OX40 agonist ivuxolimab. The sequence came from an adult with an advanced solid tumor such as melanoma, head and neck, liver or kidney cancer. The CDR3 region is CASSLVRQVNTEAFF. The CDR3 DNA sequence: TGTGCCAGCAGCTTAGTTCGGCAGGTCAACACTGAAGCTTTCTTT.